The present TCR beta chain was sequenced within a study of blood T cell repertoires in COVID-19. With 6 bases clipped from V and 0 bases from J, the junction kept 13 bases outside the gene matches. This CDR3 contains 16 residues. Germline CDR1 SQVTM, CDR2 ANQGSEA. This clone was picked up a small number of times. Clones were sequenced by immunoSEQ multiplex PCR, and TCRdb holds only the in-frame ones, with some missing. The sample shows about 50,000 clones, around 80% of them seen only once. V is TRBV29-1 and J is TRBJ1-1, with 7 bases fitting TRBD1. The sample comprised peripheral blood. This clonotype originated in a woman older than 75 with acute or convalescent COVID-19. CDR3 sequence: CSVDGTVDSLNTEAFF. The CDR3 nucleotides are TGCAGCGTAGACGGGACAGTCGACTCCCTGAACACTGAAGCTTTCTTT.